These T cell receptor beta chains were read from a single sample in a study of blood T cell repertoires in COVID-19. The data were produced by immunoSEQ multiplex PCR, yet TCRdb's version contains in-frame clones alone and is incomplete. The table has some 30,000 clones, more than 70% seen once. The sample comprised peripheral blood. These receptors were obtained from a human donor in a cohort sampled during active COVID-19. Each CDR3 is given with its conserved first and last residue. The D gene is left open where the match is weak. Rows give clone size only sometimes, using once, few, many, or a class for an expanded clone.

v_call,clone_size,j_call,d_call,cdr3_nt,cdr3_aa
TRBV24-1,once,TRBJ2-3,NA,TGTGCCACCAGGGGGGGGGCGGGCACAGATACGCAGTATTTT,CATRGGAGTDTQYF
TRBV5-1,NA,TRBJ1-3,TRBD1,TGCGCCAGCAGCCCCCCCGGGACAGGGGTGAGAAACACCATATATTTT,CASSPPGTGVRNTIYF
TRBV4-2,NA,TRBJ2-7,NA,TGTGCCAGCAGCCAAGATCTGCGGGGGACAAACGAGCAGTACTTC,CASSQDLRGTNEQYF
TRBV4-2,NA,TRBJ2-1,TRBD2,TGTGCCAGCAGCCAAGGGACTAGCTCCTACAATGAGCAGTTCTTC,CASSQGTSSYNEQFF
TRBV5-1,NA,TRBJ2-1,TRBD1,TGCGCCAGCAGCTGGGGGACAGGGTACATGAATGAGCAGTTCTTC,CASSWGTGYMNEQFF
TRBV19,NA,TRBJ2-7,TRBD1,TGTGCCAGTAGTCAGCAGGGGGCGCCTTTCTACGAGCAGTACTTC,CASSQQGAPFYEQYF
TRBV11-2,NA,TRBJ2-6,NA,TGTGCCAGCAGCTCCGAAGATAACACCTTAACCGGGGCCAACGTCCTGACTTTC,CASSSEDNTLTGANVLTF
TRBV6-1,NA,TRBJ2-2,TRBD2,TGTGCCAGCAGTGTCGCCGGGACTAGCGGGGGGGCCACCGGGGAGCTGTTTTTT,CASSVAGTSGGATGELFF
TRBV9,NA,TRBJ2-5,TRBD2,TGTGCCAGCAGCCCCGTAGGTAGCGGGGGTGGAGAGACCCAGTACTTC,CASSPVGSGGGETQYF
TRBV7-9,NA,TRBJ1-4,TRBD1,TGTGCCAGCAGCGCGGACAGGGGAATTGAAAAACTGTTTTTT,CASSADRGIEKLFF
TRBV4-3,NA,TRBJ1-4,NA,TGCGCCAGCAGCCAAAACAGGGCGGCTAATGAAAAACTGTTTTTT,CASSQNRAANEKLFF
TRBV5-1,NA,TRBJ2-5,NA,TGCGCCAGCAGCCAGGGATGGGGCCCCCAAGAGACCCAGTACTTC,CASSQGWGPQETQYF
TRBV30,NA,TRBJ1-2,TRBD1,TGTGCCTGGGGGGGACAGGGCCTAGGTGGCTACACCTTC,CAWGGQGLGGYTF
TRBV6-5,NA,TRBJ2-7,TRBD1,TGTGCCAGCACCGAGGGACAGGGAGGCTCCTACGAGCAGTACTTC,CASTEGQGGSYEQYF
TRBV19,NA,TRBJ2-7,TRBD2,TGTGCCAGTAGTACCGAAGCGGGGGCCGCGACCTACGAGCAGTACTTC,CASSTEAGAATYEQYF
TRBV6-2/TRBV6-3,NA,TRBJ1-4,TRBD1,TGTGCCAGCAGTCCCAAGACAGGGGGCCGGGAAAAACTGTTTTTT,CASSPKTGGREKLFF
TRBV18,NA,TRBJ2-7,NA,TGTGCCAGCTCAGCGGGACGGGAAGCCTACGAGCAGTACTTC,CASSAGREAYEQYF
TRBV7-9,few,TRBJ2-7,NA,TGTGCCAGCAGCCTCGGACCGGGGGAGCAGTACTTC,CASSLGPGEQYF
TRBV28,NA,TRBJ1-5,NA,TGTGCCAGCTGCTGGGGGCAAGGCAATCAGCCCCAGCATTTT,CASCWGQGNQPQHF
TRBV4-2,NA,TRBJ1-1,NA,TGTGCCAGCAGCCCATGGAGGGAAAACACTGAAGCTTTCTTT,CASSPWRENTEAFF
TRBV7-2,NA,TRBJ1-4,TRBD1,TGTGCCAGCAGCCTATCGGGACAGGGCGGTGAAAAACTGTTTTTT,CASSLSGQGGEKLFF
TRBV3-1/TRBV3-2,NA,TRBJ2-2,NA,TGTGCCAGCAGCCCCGGACATATATACACCGGGGAGCTGTTTTTT,CASSPGHIYTGELFF
TRBV4-3,NA,TRBJ1-3,NA,TGCGCCAGCAGCCAAGATCCAGGACAACTAAACACCATATATTTT,CASSQDPGQLNTIYF
TRBV21-1,NA,TRBJ2-7,NA,TGTGCCAGCAGACTACCCATGAGGGGGCGCTGGTACGAGCAGTACTTC,CASRLPMRGRWYEQYF
TRBV29-1,NA,TRBJ2-3,NA,TGCAGCGTTGAAGGGACACCCTCCCTCAAAGATACGCAGTATTTT,CSVEGTPSLKDTQYF
TRBV27,NA,TRBJ2-7,NA,TGTGCCAGCAGCTTAACAGGAGCTACGGCCTACGAGCAGTACTTC,CASSLTGATAYEQYF